A selection of T cell receptor beta chains follows, all from one sample in a study of OX40 agonist ivuxolimab in advanced cancers. The method was immunoSEQ multiplex PCR; TCRdb's version includes in-frame clones alone and lacks a portion of them. The sample lists approximately 90,000 clones; around 87% were seen once. The starting material was CD4+ or CD8+ T cells sorted from blood, obtained in a trial of the OX40 agonist ivuxolimab. Receptors were obtained from an adult with an advanced solid tumor such as melanoma, head and neck, liver or kidney cancer. Each CDR3 is given with its conserved first and last residue. D genes are given only for firm matches. Not every row has a clone size; where given, it reads once, few, many or a size class.

j_call	clone_size	cdr3_length	d_call	v_call	cdr3_nt	cdr3_aa
TRBJ1-1	-	17	TRBD1	TRBV13	TGTGCCAGCAGCTTAATTCAGGGGGCCGGGTTATATAGTAGAGCTTTCTTT	CASSLIQGAGLYSRAFF
TRBJ2-1	once	13	-	TRBV19	TGTGCCAGTAGTATGGGACAAAACAATGAGCAGTTCTTC	CASSMGQNNEQFF
TRBJ1-2	-	14	TRBD1	TRBV7-9	TGTGCCAGCAGCTTAGCGGGGGACAGCCATGGCTACACCTTC	CASSLAGDSHGYTF
TRBJ1-5	-	15	-	TRBV5-1	TGCGCCAGCAGCCTAGAAGGGGGTTCTCAACAGCCCCAGCATTTT	CASSLEGGSQQPQHF
TRBJ2-7	-	11	-	TRBV6-5	TGTGCCAGCAGACAGGAATACGAGCAGTACTTC	CASRQEYEQYF
TRBJ2-7	-	15	TRBD2	TRBV11-2	TGTGCCAGCAGCTTAAGTGCGGGAGAGGGGTACGAGCAGTACTTC	CASSLSAGEGYEQYF
TRBJ2-7	-	16	-	TRBV5-1	TGCGCCAGCAGCTTTGGGCGGGTTGTAGGGGCCTACGAGCAGTACTTC	CASSFGRVVGAYEQYF
TRBJ1-4	-	15	-	TRBV6-1	TGTGCCAGCAGCCTACCTAGGGGTACTAATGAAAAACTGTTTTTT	CASSLPRGTNEKLFF
TRBJ2-6	-	16	-	TRBV7-8	TGTGCCAGCAGCTTAAGACAGGCCTCTGGGGCCAACGTCCTGACTTTC	CASSLRQASGANVLTF
TRBJ2-3	-	14	-	TRBV29-1	TGCAGCGTTGAACTCCAGACATCCCTGGGTACGCAGTATTTT	CSVELQTSLGTQYF
TRBJ2-1	-	13	TRBD1	TRBV19	TGTGCCAGTAGTATAGGGGACAGCAATGAGCAGTTCTTC	CASSIGDSNEQFF
TRBJ1-3	-	15	-	TRBV9	TGTGCCAGCAGGCCGGGTTGGGGCTCTGGAAACACCATATATTTT	CASRPGWGSGNTIYF
TRBJ1-2	once	9	-	TRBV20-1	TGCAGTGCTAGAGATTGGTACGGCTTC	CSARDWYGF
TRBJ1-2	-	13	-	TRBV28	TGTGCCAGCAGTTTAGAGGACAACTATGGCTACACCTTC	CASSLEDNYGYTF
TRBJ2-3	few	13	-	TRBV29-1	TGCAGCGCAATACAGGGAATGAGAGATACGCAGTATTTT	CSAIQGMRDTQYF
TRBJ2-3	-	13	-	TRBV10-3	TGTGCCATCAGGCTACTAGGGACAGATACGCAGTATTTT	CAIRLLGTDTQYF
TRBJ1-1	-	17	-	TRBV5-1	TGCGCCAGCAGCTTGACCGGCGGGGCGGTACAGAACACTGAAGCTTTCTTT	CASSLTGGAVQNTEAFF
TRBJ1-5	few	16	TRBD1	TRBV15	TGTGCCACCAGCAGGGGACAGTTTTATAGCAATCAGCCCCAGCATTTT	CATSRGQFYSNQPQHF
TRBJ2-1	-	17	TRBD2	TRBV4-1	TGCGCCAGCAGCCAAGTGAGACTAGCGGGAGGGTACAATGAGCAGTTCTTC	CASSQVRLAGGYNEQFF
TRBJ2-2	-	15	-	TRBV27	TGTGCCAGCAGTTTAAACGGGGTTAACACCGGGGAGCTGTTTTTT	CASSLNGVNTGELFF
TRBJ2-5	-	15	TRBD2	TRBV4-3	TGCGCCAGCAGCCAAGGACTAGCGGGAGTAGAGACCCAGTACTTC	CASSQGLAGVETQYF
TRBJ2-2	-	16	TRBD2	TRBV30	TGTGCCTGGAGATCTGGGCTAGCGGGGAACACCGGGGAGCTGTTTTTT	CAWRSGLAGNTGELFF
TRBJ1-5	-	16	TRBD1	TRBV6-4	TGTGCCAGCAGACTGACAGGGGGCAGGAGCAATCAGCCCCAGCATTTT	CASRLTGGRSNQPQHF
TRBJ2-5	-	15	-	TRBV18	TGTGCCAGCTCAGGAAATGGGCTAGCCGAAGAGACCCAGTACTTC	CASSGNGLAEETQYF
TRBJ2-1	-	15	-	TRBV11-3	TGTGCCAGCAGCTTAGTCGGTGGTACAGCTAATGAGCAGTTCTTC	CASSLVGGTANEQFF